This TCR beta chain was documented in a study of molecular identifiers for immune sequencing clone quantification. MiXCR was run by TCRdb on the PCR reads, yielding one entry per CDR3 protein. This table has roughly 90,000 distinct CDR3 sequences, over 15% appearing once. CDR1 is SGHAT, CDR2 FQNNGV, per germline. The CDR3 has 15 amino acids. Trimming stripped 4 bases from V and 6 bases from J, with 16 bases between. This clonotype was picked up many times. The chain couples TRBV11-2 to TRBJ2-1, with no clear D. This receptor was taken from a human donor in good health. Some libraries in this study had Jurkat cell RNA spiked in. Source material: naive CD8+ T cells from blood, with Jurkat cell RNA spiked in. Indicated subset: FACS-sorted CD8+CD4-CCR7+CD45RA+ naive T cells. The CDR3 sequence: CASSSDSTSGNEQFF. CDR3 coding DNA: TGTGCCAGCAGCTCAGACTCTACTTCGGGCAATGAGCAGTTCTTC. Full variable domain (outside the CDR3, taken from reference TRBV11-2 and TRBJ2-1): EAGVAQSPRYKIIEKRQSVAFWCNPISGHATLYWYQQILGQGPKLLIQFQNNGVVDDSQLPKDRFSAERLKGVDSTLKIQPAKLEDSAVYLCASSSDSTSGNEQFFGPGTRLTVL.